One and the same sample provided the 13 T cell receptor beta chains below, sequenced in a study of blood T cell repertoires in COVID-19. Clones were read by immunoSEQ multiplex PCR, and TCRdb kept only the in-frame ones, dropping some. The sample has 150,000 to 200,000 clones, 85% to 90% seen once. Material for sequencing was peripheral blood. These receptors were obtained from a man between 18 and 35 years old with acute or convalescent COVID-19.

The rearrangement links TRBV29-1 to TRBJ2-2, with D possibly being TRBD2 (5 bases). CDR3 length: 15 amino acids. The ends were cut back, 4 bases at V and 4 bases at J, with 16 bases in the middle. Germline values: CDR1 SQVTM, CDR2 ANQGSEA. CDR3 nucleotide sequence: TGCAGCGTTGGGGCAGCTTCTCGGGGCACCGGGGAGCTGTTTTTT. This encodes CSVGAASRGTGELFF.

The chain combines TRBV6-5 with TRBJ2-7; D possibly corresponds to TRBD2 (6 bases). CDR1 is MNHEY and CDR2 is SVGAGI in the germline V gene. CDR3 size: 13 residues. Deletions cut 5 bases from V and 4 bases from J, with 12 bases between. This CDR3 reads CASSRGGEYEQYF. For the CDR3, the DNA is TGTGCCAGCAGTCGAGGAGGGGAATACGAGCAGTACTTC.

This chain joins TRBV6-2 or TRBV6-3 and TRBJ1-5, with 10 bases aligning to TRBD1. Germline values: CDR1 MNHEY, CDR2 SVGEGT. V lost 6 bases and J lost 4; bases outside the gene matches: 6. The length of the CDR3 is 15 residues. Here the CDR3 reads CASSNAGQGNQPQHF. In nucleotides, the CDR3 is TGTGCCAGCAGCAACGCGGGACAGGGGAATCAGCCCCAGCATTTT.

V is TRBV4-2 and J is TRBJ1-1; 7 bases align to TRBD1. J lost 7 bases, V lost 3 bases, and 2 bases had no gene match. This CDR3 has 12 amino acids. CDR1 and CDR2 from the germline V gene are LGHNA and YNFKEQ. The CDR3 DNA reads TGTGCCAGCAGCCATGACAGGGATGAAGCTTTCTTT. Its protein is CASSHDRDEAFF.

The chain combines TRBV20-1 with TRBJ1-1; D is undetermined. CDR3 length equals 11 residues. V lost 5 bases and J 2 bases, leaving 6 bases between the germline ends. The V gene's germline CDR1 is DFQATT and CDR2 SNEGSKA (reference sequence). As DNA, the CDR3 is TGCAGTGCTCCCCAAAACACTGAAGCTTTCTTT. The encoded protein is CSAPQNTEAFF.

The gene calls are TRBV18 and TRBJ1-2, with 11 bases aligning to TRBD1. This CDR3 spans 15 amino acids. J was trimmed by 7 bases and V by 5 bases; bases with no gene match: 9. Germline V gene data show CDR1 as KGHSH and CDR2 as LQKENI. DNA for the CDR3: TGTGCCAGCTCAACCCTGGGACAGGGGGAACGTGGCTACACCTTC. Translation gives CASSTLGQGERGYTF.

The gene calls are TRBV6-5 and TRBJ2-2; TRBD1 matches at 10 bases. Germline CDR1 MNHEY, CDR2 SVGAGI. J lost 5 bases, V lost 6 bases, and 6 bases had no gene match. The CDR3 length is 15 residues. CDR3 coding DNA: TGTGCCAGCAGCCGACAGGGGGCACGGACCGGGGAGCTGTTTTTT. This codes for CASSRQGARTGELFF.

This clone was seen only once. The chain links TRBV19 to TRBJ1-1; 8 bases map to TRBD1. Germline V gene lookup returns CDR1 LNHDA and CDR2 SQIVND (reference sequence). The CDR3 is made up of 13 amino acids. Unmatched junction bases numbered 9, after V lost 11 bases and J lost 4 bases. As DNA, the CDR3 is TGTGCCGCGACACAGGGGGGTGGCACTGAAGCTTTCTTT. It is translated as CAATQGGGTEAFF.

The chain employs TRBV29-1 and TRBJ1-2; the D gene is possibly TRBD1 (6 bases). This CDR3 has 13 residues. Between the trimmed V and J ends, which lost 4 bases and 4 bases, there was a span of 13 bases. Germline V gives CDR1 SQVTM, CDR2 ANQGSEA. This CDR3 is CSVGTQGIYGYTF. The CDR3 DNA is TGCAGCGTTGGAACACAGGGAATCTATGGCTACACCTTC.

The rearrangement links TRBV3-1 (or the pseudogene TRBV3-2) to TRBJ2-7, with TRBD1 matching over 7 bases. V trimming: 1 base; J trimming: 5 bases; junction bases outside the gene matches: 8. Germline V lookup: CDR1 LGHDT, CDR2 YNNKEL (reference sequence). The CDR3 consists of 15 residues. CDR3 loop: CASSQARQGDHEQYF. CDR3 in DNA: TGTGCCAGCAGCCAAGCCCGACAGGGTGACCACGAGCAGTACTTC.

The rearrangement uses TRBV7-9 and TRBJ1-2, with 7 bases matching TRBD1. The CDR3 covers 15 residues. CDR1 SEHNR and CDR2 FQNEAQ come from the germline V gene (reference sequence). Trimming removed 2 bases from V and 4 bases from J; junction bases left unmatched: 7. Written as DNA, the CDR3 is TGTGCCAGCAGCTTAAACTCCGGGACAGCCTATGGCTACACCTTC. Its protein is CASSLNSGTAYGYTF.

This clone was detected once. The chain combines TRBV19 with TRBJ1-6; D might be TRBD1 (6 bases). Trimming stripped 3 bases from V and 3 bases from J, with 12 bases between. From germline, CDR1 is LNHDA and CDR2 SQIVND (reference sequence). The CDR3 has 16 amino acids. This chain's CDR3 is CASSIQTGNYNSPLHF. The CDR3 region has the DNA TGTGCCAGTAGTATCCAGACAGGTAACTATAATTCACCCCTCCACTTT.

V is TRBV3-1 (or the pseudogene TRBV3-2) and J is TRBJ2-2, with 8 nucleotides matching TRBD2. From germline, CDR1 is LGHDT and CDR2 YNNKEL (reference sequence). The CDR3 loop spans 15 amino acids. V was pared by 4 bases and J by 6 bases, with 7 bases of the junction left unmatched. The CDR3 loop reads CASSPGVAGPGELFF. The CDR3 nucleotides are TGTGCCAGCAGCCCGGGTGTAGCGGGGCCCGGGGAGCTGTTTTTT.